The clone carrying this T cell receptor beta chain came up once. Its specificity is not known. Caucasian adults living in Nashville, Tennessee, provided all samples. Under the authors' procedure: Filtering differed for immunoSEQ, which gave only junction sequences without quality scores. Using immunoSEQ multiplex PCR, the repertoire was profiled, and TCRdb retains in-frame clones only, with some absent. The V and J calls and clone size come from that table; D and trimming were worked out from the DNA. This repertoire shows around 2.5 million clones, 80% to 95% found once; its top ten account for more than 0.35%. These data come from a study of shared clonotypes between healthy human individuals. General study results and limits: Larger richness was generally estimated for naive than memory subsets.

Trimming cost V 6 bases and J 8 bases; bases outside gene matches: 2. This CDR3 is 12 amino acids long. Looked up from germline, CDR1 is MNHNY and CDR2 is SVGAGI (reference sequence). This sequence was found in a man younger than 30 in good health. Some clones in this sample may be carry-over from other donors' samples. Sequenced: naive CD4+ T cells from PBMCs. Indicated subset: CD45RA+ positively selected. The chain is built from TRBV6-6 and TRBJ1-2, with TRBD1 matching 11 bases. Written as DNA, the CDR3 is TGTGCCAGCAGGGACAGGGGGCAAGGCTACACCTTC. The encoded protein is CASRDRGQGYTF.